Sequencing of this T cell receptor (beta chain) was carried out in a study of cytomegalovirus exposure and HLA in healthy donors. This CDR3 is 14 amino acids long. Looked up from germline, CDR1 is LNHDA and CDR2 is SQIVND (reference sequence). V lost 6 bases and J 4 bases, leaving 13 bases between the germline ends. In the PCR, 60 Vbeta and 13 Jbeta primers were used. This table comes from immunoSEQ multiplex PCR, and its TCRdb copy is limited to in-frame clones, with some not included. The sample consists of some 120,000 clones, more than 75% of them appearing once. The receptor's source is a woman between 40 and 55 years old in good health and CMV-seropositive. The sample taken for sequencing was PBMCs. The rearrangement uses TRBV19 and TRBJ1-5; D is undetermined. This chain's CDR3 is CASSPDGVNQPQHF. CDR3 bases: TGTGCCAGTAGCCCCGACGGGGTAAATCAGCCCCAGCATTTT.